One sample yielded the 9 T cell receptor beta chains listed below, sequenced in a study of PD-1 blockade in classical Hodgkin lymphoma. The repertoire was sequenced with immunoSEQ multiplex PCR; TCRdb's copy has only in-frame clones and lacks some. The sample contains roughly 19,000 clones, 80% of which appear only once. Patients all relapsed after autologous stem cell transplantation, and there was variation in brentuximab vedotin exposure. Material: peripheral blood mononuclear cells (PBMCs), obtained at baseline. The receptors derive from a human donor with classical Hodgkin lymphoma.

This chain joins TRBV7-9 and TRBJ1-5; possible D gene TRBD1, 5 bases. The V gene lost 3 bases and the J gene lost 0 bases, with 9 bases spanning the gap. Germline values: CDR1 SEHNR, CDR2 FQNEAQ (reference sequence). The CDR3 is made up of 15 amino acids. Written as DNA, the CDR3 is TGTGCCAGCAGCTTGGCGGGGGATAGCAATCAGCCCCAGCATTTT. Amino acids: CASSLAGDSNQPQHF.

The J gene is TRBJ1-2, the V gene TRBV30, with 7 bases matching TRBD1. CDR3 length: 13 amino acids. J lost 13 bases, V lost 5 bases, and 16 bases had no gene match. The germline V gene encodes CDR1 GTSNPN and CDR2 SVGIG (reference sequence). CDR3: CAWAYYDRVGGTF. CDR3 nucleotides: TGTGCCTGGGCATATTACGACAGGGTTGGTGGCACCTTC.

The chain uses TRBV19 and TRBJ1-2; 8 nucleotides agree with TRBD1. The CDR3 is made up of 14 amino acids. V was pared by 5 bases and J by 5 bases, with 7 bases of the junction left unmatched. CDR1 and CDR2 from the germline V gene are LNHDA and SQIVND (reference sequence). This CDR3 is CASSPGQGEYGYTF. CDR3 bases: TGTGCCAGTAGTCCCGGACAGGGAGAGTATGGCTACACCTTC.

The rearrangement links TRBV2 to TRBJ2-1; D ambiguous. Trimming took off 3 bases at V and 9 bases at J, with 9 bases between the two ends. CDR1 SNHLY and CDR2 FYNNEI come from the germline V gene. The CDR3 contains 12 residues. The CDR3 spells CASSDVVGEQFF. The CDR3 DNA reads as TGTGCCAGCAGTGACGTAGTGGGTGAGCAGTTCTTC.

This chain joins TRBV7-2 and TRBJ2-7; D uncertain. This CDR3 spans 13 amino acids. The germline V gene has CDR1 SGHTA and CDR2 FQGNSA. V was clipped by 4 bases and J by 5 bases, with 12 bases between them. This CDR3 reads CASSSIREHEQYF. The CDR3 DNA reads as TGTGCCAGCAGCTCTATTAGGGAACACGAGCAGTACTTC.

This rearrangement joins TRBV7-9 to TRBJ1-5; the match to TRBD1 covers 9 bases. V lost 6 bases, J lost 2 bases, and 5 bases stayed unmatched. CDR1 and CDR2 (germline): SEHNR, FQNEAQ (reference sequence). This CDR3 contains 15 residues. The CDR3 sequence: CASSKGQGGNQPQHF. The DNA of the CDR3 is TGTGCCAGCAGTAAGGGACAGGGAGGCAATCAGCCCCAGCATTTT.

There are a few counts of this clone. The chain recombines TRBV6-6 with TRBJ1-5, with D unresolved. With 5 bases removed from V and 12 bases from J, the gap between germline ends came to 14 bases. The CDR3 is made up of 12 amino acids. Germline V gene lookup returns CDR1 MNHNY and CDR2 SVGAGI (reference sequence). CDR3 DNA sequence: TGTGCCAGCAGTCAGGACCGAGACTACCAGCATTTT. This encodes CASSQDRDYQHF.

This chain links TRBV6-1 with TRBJ2-2; 8 bases align to TRBD1. The germline CDR1 and CDR2 sequences are MNHNS and SASEGT. The CDR3 loop spans 14 amino acids. V was clipped by 8 bases and J by 5 bases; unmatched bases: 7. The CDR3 DNA reads as TGTGCCAGCTCGGGACAGGAGGATACCGGGGAGCTGTTTTTT. Translated, it gives CASSGQEDTGELFF.

This clone was seen at least ten times. The rearrangement joins TRBV9 to TRBJ1-1, with D possibly being TRBD1 (5 bases). Germline CDR1 and CDR2: SGDLS and YYNGEE. With 2 bases removed from V and 1 base from J, the gap between germline ends came to 6 bases. The CDR3 has 13 residues. The CDR3 protein is CASSVTGNTEAFF. As DNA, the CDR3 is TGTGCCAGCAGCGTTACAGGGAACACTGAAGCTTTCTTT.